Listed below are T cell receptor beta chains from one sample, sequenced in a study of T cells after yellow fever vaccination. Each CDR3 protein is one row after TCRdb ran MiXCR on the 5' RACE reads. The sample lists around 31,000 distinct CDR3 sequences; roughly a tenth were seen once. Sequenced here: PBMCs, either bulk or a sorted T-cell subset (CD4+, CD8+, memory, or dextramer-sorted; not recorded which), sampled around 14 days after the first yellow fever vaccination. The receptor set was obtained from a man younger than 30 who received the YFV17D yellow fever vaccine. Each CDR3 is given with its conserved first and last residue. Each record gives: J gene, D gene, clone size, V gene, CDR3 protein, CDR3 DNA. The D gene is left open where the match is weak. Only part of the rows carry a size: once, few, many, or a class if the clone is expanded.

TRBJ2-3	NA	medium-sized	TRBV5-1	CASSLMGGRGDTQYF	TGCGCCAGCAGCTTGATGGGGGGCCGGGGAGATACGCAGTATTTT
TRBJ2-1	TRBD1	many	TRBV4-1	CASSQRDRGSYNEQFF	TGCGCCAGCAGCCAACGCGACAGGGGCTCCTACAATGAGCAGTTCTTC
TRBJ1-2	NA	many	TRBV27	CASSPSGQLDGYTF	TGTGCCAGCAGCCCCTCGGGACAACTTGATGGCTACACCTTC
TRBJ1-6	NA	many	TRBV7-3	CASSHGTWNSPLHF	TGTGCCAGCAGTCATGGGACGTGGAATTCACCCCTCCACTTT
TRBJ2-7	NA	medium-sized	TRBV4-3	CASSQDIGDYEQYF	TGCGCCAGCAGCCAAGATATCGGGGACTACGAGCAGTACTTC
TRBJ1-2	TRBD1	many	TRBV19	CASCHGTESSYGYTF	TGTGCCAGCTGCCACGGGACAGAGAGCTCCTATGGCTACACCTTC
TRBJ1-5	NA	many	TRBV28	CASSPPTENQPQHF	TGTGCCAGCAGTCCCCCGACAGAGAATCAGCCCCAGCATTTT
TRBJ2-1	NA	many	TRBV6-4	CASSDLGGAGNEQFF	TGTGCCAGCAGTGATCTGGGGGGGGCCGGTAATGAGCAGTTCTTC
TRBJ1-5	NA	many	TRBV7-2	CASSLVGWDNQPQHF	TGTGCCAGCAGCTTAGTTGGATGGGACAATCAGCCCCAGCATTTT
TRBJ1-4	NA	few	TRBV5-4	CASSLRNEKLFF	TGTGCCAGCAGCTTGCGTAACGAAAAACTGTTTTTT
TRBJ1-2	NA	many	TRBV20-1	CSAGKRDYGYTF	TGCAGTGCTGGTAAAAGGGACTATGGCTACACCTTC
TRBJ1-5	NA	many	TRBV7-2	CASSQRGGMSNQPQHF	TGTGCCAGCAGCCAGAGAGGCGGGATGAGCAATCAGCCCCAGCATTTT
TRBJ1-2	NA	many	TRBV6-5	CASSYDWGRDGYTF	TGTGCCAGCAGTTACGACTGGGGACGAGATGGCTACACCTTC
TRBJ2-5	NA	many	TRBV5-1	CASSSRASGAGETQYF	TGCGCCAGCTCCTCAAGGGCCTCAGGGGCTGGTGAGACCCAGTACTTC
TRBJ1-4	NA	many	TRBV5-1	CASSPQSATNEKLFF	TGCGCCAGCAGCCCTCAGAGTGCAACTAATGAAAAACTGTTTTTT
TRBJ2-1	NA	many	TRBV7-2	CASSFSVPYNEQFF	TGTGCCAGCAGCTTCAGTGTCCCCTACAATGAGCAGTTCTTC
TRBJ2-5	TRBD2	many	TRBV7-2	CASSLGVAGGLSETQYF	TGTGCCAGCAGCTTAGGGGTGGCGGGGGGCCTTTCTGAGACCCAGTACTTC
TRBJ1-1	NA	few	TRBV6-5	CASSPGAPGTEAFF	TGTGCCAGCAGCCCCGGGGCCCCGGGCACTGAAGCTTTCTTT
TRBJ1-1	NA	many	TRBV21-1	CASSNGYRKNTEAFF	TGTGCCAGCAGCAACGGGTATAGGAAGAACACTGAAGCTTTCTTT
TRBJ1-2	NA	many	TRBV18	CASSPRQVAEGYTF	TGTGCCAGCTCACCACGTCAGGTTGCGGAAGGCTACACCTTC
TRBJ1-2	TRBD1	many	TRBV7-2	CASSFITGGGSEGYTF	TGTGCCAGCAGCTTCATTACAGGGGGCGGGTCGGAGGGCTACACCTTC
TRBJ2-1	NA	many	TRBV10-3	CAISAGTEAYNEQFF	TGTGCCATCAGTGCCGGGACCGAAGCCTACAATGAGCAGTTCTTC
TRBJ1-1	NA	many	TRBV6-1	CASRVNTEAFF	TGTGCCAGCCGCGTGAACACTGAAGCTTTCTTT
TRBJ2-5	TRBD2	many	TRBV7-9	CASRQTSGGQQTQYF	TGTGCCAGCAGACAAACTAGCGGGGGGCAACAGACCCAGTACTTC
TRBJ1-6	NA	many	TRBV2	CASSENGSYSPLHF	TGTGCCAGCAGTGAAAACGGCTCCTATTCACCCCTCCACTTT
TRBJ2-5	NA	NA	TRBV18	CASSPGAYQETQYF	TGTGCCAGCTCACCGGGAGCGTACCAAGAGACCCAGTACTTC
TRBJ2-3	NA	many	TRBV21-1	CANFPPQLGGSTDTQYF	TGTGCCAACTTTCCCCCGCAATTGGGGGGCTCCACAGATACGCAGTATTTT
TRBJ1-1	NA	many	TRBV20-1	CSASSGQGYTEAFF	TGCAGTGCTAGTTCGGGGCAGGGGTATACTGAAGCTTTCTTT
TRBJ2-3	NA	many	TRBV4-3	CASSWTTTDTQYF	TGCGCCAGCAGCTGGACTACTACAGATACGCAGTATTTT
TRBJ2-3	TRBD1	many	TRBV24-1	CATRAGTGFPDTQYF	TGTGCCACCAGAGCAGGGACAGGGTTTCCAGATACGCAGTATTTT
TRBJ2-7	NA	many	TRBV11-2	CASSLELGYSYEQYF	TGTGCCAGCAGCTTAGAATTGGGATACTCCTACGAGCAGTACTTC
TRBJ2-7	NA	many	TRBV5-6	CASSSTGFSYEQYF	TGTGCCAGCAGCTCTACAGGGTTTTCCTACGAGCAGTACTTC
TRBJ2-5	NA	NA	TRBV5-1	CASSGQETQYF	TGCGCCAGCAGCGGCCAAGAGACCCAGTACTTC
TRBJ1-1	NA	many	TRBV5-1	CASSLEPGNTEAFF	TGCGCCAGCAGCTTGGAACCAGGGAACACTGAAGCTTTCTTT
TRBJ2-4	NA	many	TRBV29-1	CSAAGGLAKNIQYF	TGCAGCGCTGCTGGGGGGCTAGCCAAAAACATTCAGTACTTC
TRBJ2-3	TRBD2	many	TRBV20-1	CSARPSGGFDTQYF	TGCAGTGCTAGACCCAGCGGGGGATTCGATACGCAGTATTTT
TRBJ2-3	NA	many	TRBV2	CASSELDGIDTQYF	TGTGCCAGCAGTGAACTAGACGGAATAGATACGCAGTATTTT
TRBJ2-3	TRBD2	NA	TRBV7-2	CASSPKTSAWGTDTQYF	TGTGCCAGCAGCCCGAAGACTAGCGCATGGGGCACAGATACGCAGTATTTT
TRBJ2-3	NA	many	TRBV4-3	CASSQVADTQYF	TGCGCCAGCAGCCAAGTTGCAGATACGCAGTATTTT
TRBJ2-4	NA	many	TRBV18	CASSSGTSAKNIQYF	TGTGCCAGCTCTTCAGGGACATCGGCCAAAAACATTCAGTACTTC
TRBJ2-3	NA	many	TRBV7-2	CASRGQSDTQYF	TGTGCCAGCAGGGGGCAATCAGATACGCAGTATTTT
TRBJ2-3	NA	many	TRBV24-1	CATSDQPDPDTQYF	TGTGCCACCAGTGACCAACCGGACCCTGATACGCAGTATTTT
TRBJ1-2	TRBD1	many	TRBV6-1	CASSTGTGSGYTF	TGTGCCAGCAGTACGGGGACAGGCTCTGGCTACACCTTC
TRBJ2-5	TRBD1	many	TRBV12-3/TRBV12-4	CASRPSGGETQYF	TGTGCCAGCAGACCTTCAGGGGGCGAGACCCAGTACTTC
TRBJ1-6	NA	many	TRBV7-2	CASSPRAGDLSPLHF	TGTGCCAGCAGCCCCCGGGCGGGAGACCTTTCACCCCTCCACTTT
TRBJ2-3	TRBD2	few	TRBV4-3	CASSPRLAGVEADTQYF	TGCGCCAGCAGCCCCCGACTAGCGGGGGTGGAGGCAGATACGCAGTATTTT
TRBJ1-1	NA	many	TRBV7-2	CASGQGSGAEAFF	TGTGCCAGCGGGCAGGGGAGTGGGGCTGAAGCTTTCTTT